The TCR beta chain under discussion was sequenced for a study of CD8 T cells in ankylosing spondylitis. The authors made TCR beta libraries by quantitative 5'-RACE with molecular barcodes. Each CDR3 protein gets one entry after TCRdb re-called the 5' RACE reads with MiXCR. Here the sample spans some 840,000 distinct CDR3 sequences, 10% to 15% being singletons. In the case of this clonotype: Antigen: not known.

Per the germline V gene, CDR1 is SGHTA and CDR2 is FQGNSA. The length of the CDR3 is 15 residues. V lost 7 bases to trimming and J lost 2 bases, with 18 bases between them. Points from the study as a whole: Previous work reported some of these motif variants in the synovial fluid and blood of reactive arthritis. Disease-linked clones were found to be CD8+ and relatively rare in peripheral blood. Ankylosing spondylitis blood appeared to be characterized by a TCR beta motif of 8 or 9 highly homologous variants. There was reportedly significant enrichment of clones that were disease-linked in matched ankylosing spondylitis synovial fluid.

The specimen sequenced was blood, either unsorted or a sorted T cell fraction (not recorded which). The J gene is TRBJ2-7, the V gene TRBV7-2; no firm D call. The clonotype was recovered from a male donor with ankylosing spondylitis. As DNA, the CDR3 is TGTGCCAGCACCTGGAGAATAGCAGATGCCTACGAGCAGTACTTC. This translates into CASTWRIADAYEQYF.